The sample holds many counts of the clone carrying this T cell receptor beta chain. Its cognate antigen is unknown. This specimen comes from a study of T cells in Graves' hyperthyroidism and ophthalmopathy. Broader study findings: Before onset, ophthalmopathy was predicted by the model a median roughly 6.8 months earlier.

The V segment lost 5 bases and the J segment 6 bases; nucleotides outside the gene matches: 13. This CDR3 region has 15 residues. Germline CDR1 is SGHTS and CDR2 is YDEGEE. From RNA transcripts, TCR beta CDR3 regions were amplified. The HTBI set primed first-round TCR CDR3 RT-PCR. TCRdb reprocessed the multiplex PCR reads with MiXCR, giving one entry per CDR3 protein. The repertoire consists of 45,000 or so distinct CDR3 sequences, with around 45% occurring once and the leading ten covering over 30%. Patients aged 18 to 65 had newly diagnosed hyperthyroidism that had lasted under 2 months. Lactation, pregnancy, other autoimmune disease or uncontrolled infection led to exclusion of patients.

The TCR sequence derives from a woman aged 45-65 years with Graves' hyperthyroidism. The gene calls are TRBV5-8 and TRBJ1-1; TRBD1 aligns across 7 bases. Input material: peripheral blood or thyroid tissue (not recorded which). The CDR3 spells CASRQWGQMSPEAFF. The DNA for the CDR3 is TGTGCCAGCAGACAATGGGGACAGATGTCGCCTGAAGCTTTCTTT. The full variable domain, with the rest looked up from reference TRBV5-8 and TRBJ1-1, is EAGVTQSPTHLIKTRGQQATLRCSPISGHTSVYWYQQALGLGLQFLLWYDEGEERNRGNFPPRFSGRQFPNYSSELNVNALELEDSALYLCASRQWGQMSPEAFFGQGTRLTVV.